A few counts support the clone carrying this T cell receptor (beta chain). The antigen remains undetermined. These data originate in a study of T cells after yellow fever vaccination. General study findings and limits: Among primary-vaccination clones, most reappeared after the booster, at 96% for CD4 and around 91% for CD8. From the bulk population, abundant clonotypes could contaminate and appear within FACS-sorted repertoires.

V lost 5 bases to trimming and J lost 2 bases, with 11 bases between them. CDR1 and CDR2 (germline): SGHRS, YFSETQ. CDR3 length equals 15 residues. TCR cDNA, made by 5'RACE template switching, carried an added universal primer site and UMIs. TCRdb re-called the 5' RACE reads through MiXCR, storing one row per CDR3 protein. The sample carries over 300,000 distinct CDR3 sequences, approximately 4% recorded once. The specimen was PBMCs, collected 5 days after the yellow fever booster vaccination. The V call is TRBV5-1, the J call TRBJ1-6; D gene ambiguous. The origin of this receptor is a man aged 18 to 30 who received the YFV17D yellow fever vaccine. CDR3 loop: CASRPAEAYNSPLHF. The CDR3 nucleotides are TGCGCCAGCAGGCCAGCAGAAGCCTATAATTCACCCCTCCACTTT. The complete variable domain, with remaining parts taken from reference TRBV5-1 and TRBJ1-6, reads KAGVTQTPRYLIKTRGQQVTLSCSPISGHRSVSWYQQTPGQGLQFLFEYFSETQRNKGNFPGRFSGRQFSNSRSEMNVSTLELGDSALYLCASRPAEAYNSPLHFGNGTRLTVT.